This T cell receptor beta chain was identified in a study of regulatory T cells in long-lasting Graves disease. Study-level points and caveats: Favoring TRBV28, TRBJ1-2 and TRBJ2-5 was a feature seen in persistent disease.

For TCR beta, libraries came from iRepertoire HTBI primers and Arm-PCR of CDR3 regions. Using its own MiXCR run on the multiplex PCR reads, TCRdb lists one record per CDR3 protein. The profile shows 580,000 or so distinct CDR3 sequences, 15% to 20% of them singletons. Regarding time point: newly diagnosed GD, antithyroid drugs for less than 3 months. RNA isolated from PBMCs was used to make the TCR library. V was pared by 2 bases and J by 5 bases, with 5 bases of the junction left unmatched. Germline values: CDR1 SEHNR, CDR2 FQNEAQ (reference sequence). This CDR3 region has 15 residues. A word on this clonotype: Its antigen remains unidentified. The missing conserved phenylalanine or tryptophan at the end of this CDR3 makes a read error likely.

In addition, the sample was reused for a study of T cells in Graves' hyperthyroidism and ophthalmopathy.

The clonotype comes from a young man with Graves disease. The chain recombines TRBV7-9 with TRBJ2-1; 8 positions agree with TRBD2. Sequenced material: peripheral blood mononuclear cells (PBMCs), taken at new diagnosis, from a patient treated with antithyroid drugs. For the CDR3, the DNA is TGTGCCAGCAGCTTATCACTAGCGGCAAACAATGAGCAGTTCTCC. It specifies CASSLSLAANNEQFS.